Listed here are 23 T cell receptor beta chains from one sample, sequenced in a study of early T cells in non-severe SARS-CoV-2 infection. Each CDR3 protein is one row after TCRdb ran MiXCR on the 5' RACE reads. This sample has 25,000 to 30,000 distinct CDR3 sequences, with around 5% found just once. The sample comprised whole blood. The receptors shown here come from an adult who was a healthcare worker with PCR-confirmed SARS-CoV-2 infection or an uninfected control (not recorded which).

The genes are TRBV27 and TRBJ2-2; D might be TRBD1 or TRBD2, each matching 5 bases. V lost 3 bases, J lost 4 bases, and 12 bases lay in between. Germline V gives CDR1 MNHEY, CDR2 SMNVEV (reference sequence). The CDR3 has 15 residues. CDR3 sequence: CASSFEGPGTGELFF. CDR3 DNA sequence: TGTGCCAGCAGTTTTGAGGGGCCAGGCACCGGGGAGCTGTTTTTT.

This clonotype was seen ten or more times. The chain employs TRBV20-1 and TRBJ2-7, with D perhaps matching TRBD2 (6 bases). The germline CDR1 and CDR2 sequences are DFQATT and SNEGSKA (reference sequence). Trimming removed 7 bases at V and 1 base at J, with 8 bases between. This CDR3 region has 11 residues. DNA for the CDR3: TGCAGTGTAGCGGCGTCCTACGAGCAGTACTTC. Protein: CSVAASYEQYF.

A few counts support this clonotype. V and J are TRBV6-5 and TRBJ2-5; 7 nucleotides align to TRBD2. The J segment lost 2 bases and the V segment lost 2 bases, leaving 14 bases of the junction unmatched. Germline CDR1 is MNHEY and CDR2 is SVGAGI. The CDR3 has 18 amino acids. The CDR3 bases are TGTGCCAGCAGTTACGAATTCGGGGGGTCTGGAAGACAAGAGACCCAGTACTTC. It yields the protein CASSYEFGGSGRQETQYF.

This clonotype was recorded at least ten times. CDR3 sequence (DNA): TGTGCCAGCGAACCACAGGGGACCGGGGAGCTGTTTTTT. Translated: CASEPQGTGELFF. The chain employs TRBV27 and TRBJ2-2, with 7 nucleotides matching TRBD1. The CDR3 covers 13 residues. The germline CDR1 and CDR2 sequences are MNHEY and SMNVEV (reference sequence). With 8 bases clipped from V and 5 bases from J, the junction kept 5 bases outside the gene matches.

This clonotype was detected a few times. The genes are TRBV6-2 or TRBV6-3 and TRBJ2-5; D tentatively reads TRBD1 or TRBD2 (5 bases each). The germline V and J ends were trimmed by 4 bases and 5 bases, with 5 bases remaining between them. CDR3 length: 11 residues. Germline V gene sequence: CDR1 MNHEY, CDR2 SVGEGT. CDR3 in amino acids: CASSWGETQYF. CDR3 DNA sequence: TGTGCCAGCAGTTGGGGGGAGACCCAGTACTTC.

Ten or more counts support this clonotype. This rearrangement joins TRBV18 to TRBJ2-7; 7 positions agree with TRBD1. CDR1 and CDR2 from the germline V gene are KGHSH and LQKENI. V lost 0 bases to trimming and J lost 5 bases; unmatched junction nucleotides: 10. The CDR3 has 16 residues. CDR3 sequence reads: CASSPPFGDRPHEQYF. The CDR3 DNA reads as TGTGCCAGCTCACCACCGTTCGGGGACAGACCCCACGAGCAGTACTTC.

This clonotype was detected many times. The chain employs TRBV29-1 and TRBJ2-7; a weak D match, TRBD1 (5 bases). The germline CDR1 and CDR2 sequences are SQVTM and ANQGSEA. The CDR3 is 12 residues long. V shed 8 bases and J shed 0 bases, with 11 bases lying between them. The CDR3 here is CSFCDSSYEQYF. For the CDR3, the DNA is TGCAGCTTTTGCGACAGCTCCTACGAGCAGTACTTC.

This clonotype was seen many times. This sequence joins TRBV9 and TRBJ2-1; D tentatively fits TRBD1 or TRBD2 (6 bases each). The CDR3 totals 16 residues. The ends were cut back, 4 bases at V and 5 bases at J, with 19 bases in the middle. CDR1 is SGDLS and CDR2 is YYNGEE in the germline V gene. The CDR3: CASSQGIAEINNEQFF. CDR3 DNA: TGTGCCAGCAGCCAGGGGATAGCGGAAATAAACAATGAGCAGTTCTTC.

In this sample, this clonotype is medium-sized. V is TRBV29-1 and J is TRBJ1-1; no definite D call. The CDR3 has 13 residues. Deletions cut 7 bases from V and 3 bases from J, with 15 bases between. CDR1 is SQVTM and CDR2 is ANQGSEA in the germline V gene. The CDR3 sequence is CSAWRGGDTEAFF. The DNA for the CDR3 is TGCAGCGCTTGGCGCGGCGGTGACACTGAAGCTTTCTTT.

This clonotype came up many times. The CDR3 spells CSATDRGGANVLTF. In DNA, the CDR3 is TGCAGTGCTACCGACAGGGGAGGGGCCAACGTCCTGACTTTC. The chain has TRBV20-1 and TRBJ2-6; 8 bases are shared with TRBD1. Germline values: CDR1 DFQATT, CDR2 SNEGSKA (reference sequence). The CDR3 contains 14 residues. V dropped 4 bases and J dropped 4; count of bases not matched to a gene: 3.

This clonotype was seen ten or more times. The CDR3 sequence: CAISDQFSGNTIYF. In nucleotides, the CDR3 is TGTGCCATCAGTGATCAGTTCTCTGGAAACACCATATATTTT. The rearrangement links TRBV10-3 to TRBJ1-3; D ambiguous. This CDR3 spans 14 amino acids. The germline CDR1 and CDR2 sequences are ENHRY and SYGVKD. V was cut by 3 bases and J by 0 bases, with 6 bases left in between.

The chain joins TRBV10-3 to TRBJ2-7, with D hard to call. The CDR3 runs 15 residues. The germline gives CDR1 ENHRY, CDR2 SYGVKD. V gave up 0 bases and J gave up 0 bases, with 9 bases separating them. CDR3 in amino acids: CAISESALSSYEQYF. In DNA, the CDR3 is TGTGCCATCAGTGAGTCTGCGCTGAGCTCCTACGAGCAGTACTTC.

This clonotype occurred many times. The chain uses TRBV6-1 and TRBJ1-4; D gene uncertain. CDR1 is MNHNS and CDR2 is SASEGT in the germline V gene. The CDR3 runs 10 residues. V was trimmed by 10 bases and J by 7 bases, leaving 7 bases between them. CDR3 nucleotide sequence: TGTGCCACCCTCGGTGAAAAACTGTTTTTT. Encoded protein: CATLGEKLFF.

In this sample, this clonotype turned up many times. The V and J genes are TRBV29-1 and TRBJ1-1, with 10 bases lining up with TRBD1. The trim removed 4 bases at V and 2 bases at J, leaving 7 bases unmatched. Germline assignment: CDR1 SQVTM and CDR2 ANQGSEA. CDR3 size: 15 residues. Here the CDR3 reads CSVGPGQGKNTEAFF. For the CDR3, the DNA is TGCAGCGTTGGCCCGGGACAGGGGAAAAACACTGAAGCTTTCTTT.

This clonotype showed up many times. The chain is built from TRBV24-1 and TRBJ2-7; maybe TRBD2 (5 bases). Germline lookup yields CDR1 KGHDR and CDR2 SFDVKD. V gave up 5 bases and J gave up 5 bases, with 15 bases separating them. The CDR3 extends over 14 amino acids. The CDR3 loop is CATSAGGKGNEQYF. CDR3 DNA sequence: TGTGCCACCAGTGCCGGAGGAAAAGGCAACGAGCAGTACTTC.

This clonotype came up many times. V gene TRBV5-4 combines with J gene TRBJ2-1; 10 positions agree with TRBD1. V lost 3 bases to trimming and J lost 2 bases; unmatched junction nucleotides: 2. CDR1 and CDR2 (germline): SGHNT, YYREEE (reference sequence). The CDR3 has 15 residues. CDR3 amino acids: CASSSGQGAYNEQFF. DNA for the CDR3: TGTGCCAGCAGCTCTGGACAGGGGGCCTACAATGAGCAGTTCTTC.

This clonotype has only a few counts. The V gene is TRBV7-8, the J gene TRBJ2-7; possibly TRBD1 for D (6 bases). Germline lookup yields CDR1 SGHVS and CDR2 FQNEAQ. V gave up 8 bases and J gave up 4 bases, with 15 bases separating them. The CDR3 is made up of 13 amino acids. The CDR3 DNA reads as TGTGCCAGCCGGACAGACCTATTTTACGAGCAGTACTTC. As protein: CASRTDLFYEQYF.

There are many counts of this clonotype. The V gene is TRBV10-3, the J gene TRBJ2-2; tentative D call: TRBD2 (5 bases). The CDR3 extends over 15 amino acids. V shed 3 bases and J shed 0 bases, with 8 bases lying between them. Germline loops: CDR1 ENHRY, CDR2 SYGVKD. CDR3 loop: CAISERTPNTGELFF. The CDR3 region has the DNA TGTGCCATCAGTGAACGGACTCCGAACACCGGGGAGCTGTTTTTT.

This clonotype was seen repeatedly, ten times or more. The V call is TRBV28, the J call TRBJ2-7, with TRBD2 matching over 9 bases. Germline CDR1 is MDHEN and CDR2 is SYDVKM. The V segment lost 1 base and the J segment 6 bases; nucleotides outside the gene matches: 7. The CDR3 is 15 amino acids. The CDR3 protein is CASSLSGLAISEQYF. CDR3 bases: TGTGCCAGCAGTTTATCGGGACTAGCAATCTCCGAGCAGTACTTC.

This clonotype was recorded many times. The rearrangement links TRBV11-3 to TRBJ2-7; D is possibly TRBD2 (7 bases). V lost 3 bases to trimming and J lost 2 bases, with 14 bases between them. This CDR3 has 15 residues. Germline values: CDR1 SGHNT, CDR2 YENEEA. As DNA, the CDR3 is TGTGCCAGCAGCTTGGGGGCGGGAGCAACCTACGAGCAGTACTTC. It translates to CASSLGAGATYEQYF.

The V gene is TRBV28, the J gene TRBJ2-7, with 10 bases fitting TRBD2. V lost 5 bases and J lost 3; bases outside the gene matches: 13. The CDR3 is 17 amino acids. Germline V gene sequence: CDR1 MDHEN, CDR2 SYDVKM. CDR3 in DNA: TGTGCCAGCAGTCCTCTGACTAGCGGGTCCTCCTTCTACGAGCAGTACTTC. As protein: CASSPLTSGSSFYEQYF.

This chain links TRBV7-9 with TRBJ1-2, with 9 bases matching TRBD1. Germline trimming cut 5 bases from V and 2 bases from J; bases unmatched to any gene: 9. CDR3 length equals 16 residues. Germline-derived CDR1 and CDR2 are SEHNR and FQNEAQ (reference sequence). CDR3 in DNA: TGTGCCAGCAGCCCTTATCCCGGGACAGGGAACTATGGCTACACCTTC. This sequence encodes CASSPYPGTGNYGYTF.

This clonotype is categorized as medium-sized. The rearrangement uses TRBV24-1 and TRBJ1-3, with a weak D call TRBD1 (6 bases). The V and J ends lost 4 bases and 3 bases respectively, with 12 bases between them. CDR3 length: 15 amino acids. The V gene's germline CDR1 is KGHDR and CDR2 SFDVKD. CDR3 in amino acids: CATSDSDSRGNTIYF. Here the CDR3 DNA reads TGTGCCACCAGTGACTCGGACAGCCGTGGAAACACCATATATTTT.